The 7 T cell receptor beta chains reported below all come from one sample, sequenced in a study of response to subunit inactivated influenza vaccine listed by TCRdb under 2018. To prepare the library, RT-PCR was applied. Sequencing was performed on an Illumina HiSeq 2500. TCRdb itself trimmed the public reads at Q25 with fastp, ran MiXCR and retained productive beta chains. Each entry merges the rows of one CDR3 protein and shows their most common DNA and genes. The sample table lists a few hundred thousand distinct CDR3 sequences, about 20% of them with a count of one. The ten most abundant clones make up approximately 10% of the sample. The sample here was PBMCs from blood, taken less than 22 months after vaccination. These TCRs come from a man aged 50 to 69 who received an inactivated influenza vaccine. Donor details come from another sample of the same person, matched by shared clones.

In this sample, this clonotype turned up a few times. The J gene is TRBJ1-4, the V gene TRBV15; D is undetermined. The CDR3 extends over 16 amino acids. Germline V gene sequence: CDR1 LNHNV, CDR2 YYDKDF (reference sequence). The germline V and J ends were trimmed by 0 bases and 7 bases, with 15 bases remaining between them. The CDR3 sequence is CATSRDLRQPFEKLFF. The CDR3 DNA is TGTGCCACCAGCAGAGATCTGAGGCAACCCTTTGAAAAACTGTTTTTT.

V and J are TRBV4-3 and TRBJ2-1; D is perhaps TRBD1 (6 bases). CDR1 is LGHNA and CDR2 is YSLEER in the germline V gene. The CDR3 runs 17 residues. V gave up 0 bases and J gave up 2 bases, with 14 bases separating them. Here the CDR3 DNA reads TGCGCCAGCAGCCAAGATCTTTCGAGACAGGCCTACAATGAGCAGTTCTTC. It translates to CASSQDLSRQAYNEQFF.

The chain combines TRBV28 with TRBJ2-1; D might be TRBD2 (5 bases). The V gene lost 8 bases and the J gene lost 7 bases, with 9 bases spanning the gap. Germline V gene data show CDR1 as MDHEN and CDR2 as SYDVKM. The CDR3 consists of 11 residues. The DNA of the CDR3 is TGTGCCAGCGGGGAGAGGAATGAGCAGTTCTTC. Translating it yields CASGERNEQFF.

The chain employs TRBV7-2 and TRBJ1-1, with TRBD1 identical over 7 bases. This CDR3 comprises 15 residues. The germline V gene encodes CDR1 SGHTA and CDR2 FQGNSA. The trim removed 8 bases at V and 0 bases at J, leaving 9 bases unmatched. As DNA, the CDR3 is TGTGCCAGCCGTAGACAGGGAGGGATGAACACTGAAGCTTTCTTT. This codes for CASRRQGGMNTEAFF.

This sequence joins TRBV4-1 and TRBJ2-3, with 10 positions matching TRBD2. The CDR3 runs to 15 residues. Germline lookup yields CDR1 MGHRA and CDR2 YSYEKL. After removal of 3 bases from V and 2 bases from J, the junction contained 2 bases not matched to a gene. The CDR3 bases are TGCGCCAGCAGCCATACTAGCGGGGACACAGATACGCAGTATTTT. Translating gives CASSHTSGDTDTQYF.

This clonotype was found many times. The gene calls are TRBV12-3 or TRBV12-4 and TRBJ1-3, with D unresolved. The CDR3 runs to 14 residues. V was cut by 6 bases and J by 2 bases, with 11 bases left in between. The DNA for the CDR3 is TGTGCCAGCAGAACCTATAGGCCTGGAAACACCATATATTTT. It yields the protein CASRTYRPGNTIYF.

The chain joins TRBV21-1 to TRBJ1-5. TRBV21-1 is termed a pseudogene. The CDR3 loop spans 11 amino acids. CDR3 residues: CAGACNQPQHF. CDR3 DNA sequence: TGTGCAGGAGCCTGCAATCAGCCCCAGCATTTT.